A selection of T cell receptor beta chains follows, all from one sample in a study of blood T cell repertoires in COVID-19. Method: immunoSEQ multiplex PCR; TCRdb's copy keeps in-frame clones and lacks some. The profile shows nearly 40,000 clones, about four fifths of them singletons. What was sequenced was peripheral blood. All receptors derive from a man older than 75 with active or convalescent COVID-19. The CDR3 runs from the conserved cysteine through the conserved F or W. Fields, in order: CDR3 DNA, CDR3 protein, D gene, clone size, J gene, V gene. The D gene is left open where the match is weak. Clone size is given for some rows only: seen once, a few or many times, or a class if the clone is expanded.

DNA: TGTGCCAGCAGCATCCGTGCGGTGGGAGAGACCCAGTACTTC
CDR3: CASSIRAVGETQYF
D: NA
size: NA
J: TRBJ2-5
V: TRBV9

DNA: TGTGCCAGCAGCTATAGCAAGACCCAGTACTTC
CDR3: CASSYSKTQYF
D: NA
size: few
J: TRBJ2-5
V: TRBV7-2

DNA: TGTGCCTGCCTATTGGGAGCCTACGAGCAGTACTTC
CDR3: CACLLGAYEQYF
D: NA
size: once
J: TRBJ2-7
V: TRBV30

DNA: TGTGCCAGCAGCGTAGCAGGGTACAATGAGCAGTTCTTC
CDR3: CASSVAGYNEQFF
D: NA
size: NA
J: TRBJ2-1
V: TRBV9

DNA: TGTGCCAGCAGCTCTCCCAGGACTAGCGGGGGGCGGGGTGAGCAGTTCTTC
CDR3: CASSSPRTSGGRGEQFF
D: TRBD2
size: NA
J: TRBJ2-1
V: TRBV9

DNA: TGCGCCAGCAGCCAAGATTCGGCATTACAGGGCGATGAGCAGTTCTTC
CDR3: CASSQDSALQGDEQFF
D: NA
size: NA
J: TRBJ2-1
V: TRBV4-3

DNA: TGTGCCAGCAGCGACCAACAGGGGGTCAACGAGCAGTACTTC
CDR3: CASSDQQGVNEQYF
D: TRBD1
size: NA
J: TRBJ2-7
V: TRBV7-8

DNA: TGTGCCAGCAGCCCTAGCGAAGGAAACACCATATATTTT
CDR3: CASSPSEGNTIYF
D: NA
size: NA
J: TRBJ1-3
V: TRBV7-2

DNA: TGTGCCAGCACCACGGGCCAGGGGGTGGAAAAACTGTTTTTT
CDR3: CASTTGQGVEKLFF
D: TRBD1
size: NA
J: TRBJ1-4
V: TRBV28

DNA: TGTGCCAGCAGCTACCAGGGAACCCCCTACAATGAGCAGTTCTTC
CDR3: CASSYQGTPYNEQFF
D: NA
size: NA
J: TRBJ2-1
V: TRBV11-3

DNA: TGTGCCAGCAGCATCGCTAGCGAGAGCACAGATACGCAGTATTTT
CDR3: CASSIASESTDTQYF
D: NA
size: NA
J: TRBJ2-3
V: TRBV7-2

DNA: TGTGCCAGCAGTTTATTTGCGGGGGGGACCTACGAGCAGTACTTC
CDR3: CASSLFAGGTYEQYF
D: TRBD2
size: NA
J: TRBJ2-7
V: TRBV28

DNA: TGTGCCAGCAGCTTTGTTCCAGCGGGAGAAGGTGGCGGGGAGCTGTTTTTT
CDR3: CASSFVPAGEGGGELFF
D: TRBD2
size: NA
J: TRBJ2-2
V: TRBV7-2

DNA: TGTGCCAGCAGCAAAACGATTTCGACTAGCAGGAGCTACAATGAGCAGTTCTTC
CDR3: CASSKTISTSRSYNEQFF
D: NA
size: NA
J: TRBJ2-1
V: TRBV21-1

DNA: TGTGCCAGCTCAAAGGCAGGGTCTTTGTACGAGCAGTACTTC
CDR3: CASSKAGSLYEQYF
D: NA
size: NA
J: TRBJ2-7
V: TRBV18

DNA: TGTGCCAGCAGCTTAGCACTAGCGGGAGGGATGAATGAGCAGTTCTTC
CDR3: CASSLALAGGMNEQFF
D: TRBD2
size: few
J: TRBJ2-1
V: TRBV7-3

DNA: TGTGCCAGCAACTCGGGGAATAGCAATCAGCCCCAGCATTTT
CDR3: CASNSGNSNQPQHF
D: NA
size: once
J: TRBJ1-5
V: TRBV2

DNA: TGCGCCAGCAGGGGGGGAAAGGGCTTGAACACTGAAGCTTTCTTT
CDR3: CASRGGKGLNTEAFF
D: NA
size: NA
J: TRBJ1-1
V: TRBV5-1

DNA: TGTGCCAGCAGTTTGCTTCTAGCGGAGGTCTACAATGAGCAGTTCTTC
CDR3: CASSLLLAEVYNEQFF
D: TRBD2
size: NA
J: TRBJ2-1
V: TRBV27

DNA: TGTGCCAGCACCGGGAGGGCCTCTTTGGGCATTCAGTACTTC
CDR3: CASTGRASLGIQYF
D: TRBD2
size: NA
J: TRBJ2-4
V: TRBV5-6

DNA: TGTGCCACCAGTGATTACCACAGGGGCCTTAATGAAAAACTGTTTTTT
CDR3: CATSDYHRGLNEKLFF
D: TRBD1
size: NA
J: TRBJ1-4
V: TRBV24-1

DNA: TGTGCCAGCAGTTTACGATTAGGACAAGTCGACGGCTACACCTTC
CDR3: CASSLRLGQVDGYTF
D: NA
size: NA
J: TRBJ1-2
V: TRBV27

DNA: TGTGCCAGCAGCGGGTGGAGGCAGGTCGGAGATACGCAGTATTTT
CDR3: CASSGWRQVGDTQYF
D: NA
size: NA
J: TRBJ2-3
V: TRBV9

DNA: TGTGCCAGCGAAGGAGGGACGGACAATGAGCAGTTCTTC
CDR3: CASEGGTDNEQFF
D: NA
size: medium-sized
J: TRBJ2-1
V: TRBV7-6

DNA: TGTGCCAGCACCGGGGCAGGGGGAAACACTGAAGCTTTCTTT
CDR3: CASTGAGGNTEAFF
D: TRBD1
size: NA
J: TRBJ1-1
V: TRBV3-1/TRBV3-2

DNA: TGCGCCAGCAGCTTGGGCGAACTAGGGTACGAGCAGTACTTC
CDR3: CASSLGELGYEQYF
D: NA
size: NA
J: TRBJ2-7
V: TRBV5-1

DNA: TGTGCCAGCAGCCGAGCCTTAGCCGATACGCAGTATTTT
CDR3: CASSRALADTQYF
D: NA
size: once
J: TRBJ2-3
V: TRBV7-8

DNA: TGTGCCAGCAGCTTGACAGCAGGGGCGAACACTGAAGCTTTCTTT
CDR3: CASSLTAGANTEAFF
D: NA
size: NA
J: TRBJ1-1
V: TRBV5-4